The present entry profiles one T cell receptor beta chain with its context. Antigen unknown. These data belong to a study of cytomegalovirus exposure and HLA in healthy donors. Study-wide results and limits: There were a few CMV-associated chains whose specificity for CMV antigens was confirmed in vitro. Rare sequences made up most TCRs, while some public TCRs were found in many donors. The study designated about 160 TCR beta chains cytomegalovirus-associated.

Clones were sequenced by immunoSEQ multiplex PCR, and TCRdb holds only the in-frame ones, with some missing. The repertoire includes about 130,000 clones, about 91% of them detected once, and 1% to 1.5% sits in the top ten. The material sequenced was PBMCs. This receptor was taken from a woman between 18 and 30 years old in good health and CMV-seronegative.

The DNA for the CDR3 is TGTGCCAGCAGCTTAGACTATACGTCAGAGACCCAGTACTTC. It is translated as CASSLDYTSETQYF. The genes are TRBV7-3 and TRBJ2-5, with D possibly TRBD2 on 5 matching bases. Trimming shortened V by 2 bases and J by 4 bases, and 11 bases separated the two germline ends. The germline V gene encodes CDR1 SGHTA and CDR2 FQGTGA. The CDR3 loop spans 14 amino acids.